One sample yielded the 13 T cell receptor beta chains listed below, sequenced in a study of T cells after yellow fever vaccination. TCRdb recomputed calls from the 5' RACE reads with MiXCR, one row per CDR3 protein. This table has under 300,000 distinct CDR3 sequences, less than 9% appearing once. The sequencing here drew on CD4+ T cells sorted from PBMCs, taken 15 days after the yellow fever booster vaccination. The receptor set was obtained from a man aged 30-40 years who received the YFV17D yellow fever vaccine.

Only a few counts were recorded for this clonotype. This chain joins TRBV12-3 or TRBV12-4 and TRBJ2-1; no clear D. Between the trimmed V and J ends, which lost 6 bases and 4 bases, there was a span of 13 bases. This CDR3 has 14 residues. This chain's CDR3 is CASRRSGRYNEQFF. The CDR3 DNA sequence: TGTGCCAGCAGGCGATCCGGACGGTACAATGAGCAGTTCTTC.

V gene TRBV20-1 combines with J gene TRBJ1-1, with 8 bases that match TRBD1. J gave up 3 bases and V 6 bases, and 6 bases lay outside the gene matches. This CDR3 has 13 amino acids. Germline values: CDR1 DFQATT, CDR2 SNEGSKA (reference sequence). CDR3 nucleotide sequence: TGCAGTGCGCCCGGACAGGGAGACACTGAAGCTTTCTTT. Amino acids: CSAPGQGDTEAFF.

In its sample, this clonotype was seen many times. This chain links TRBV7-2 with TRBJ2-3, with a weak D call TRBD2 (5 bases). V shed 3 bases and J shed 2 bases, with 9 bases lying between them. Germline CDR1 is SGHTA and CDR2 is FQGNSA. This CDR3 is built from 14 residues. CDR3 amino acids: CASSFRENTDTQYF. CDR3 coding DNA: TGTGCCAGCAGCTTCCGGGAAAACACAGATACGCAGTATTTT.

This clonotype was counted only a few times. The chain carries TRBV5-1 and TRBJ2-7; 12 positions agree with TRBD2. Germline V gene data show CDR1 as SGHRS and CDR2 as YFSETQ. V was clipped by 4 bases and J by 4 bases; unmatched bases: 9. CDR3 size: 16 residues. CDR3 region: CASSAYRTSGVYEQYF. CDR3 DNA sequence: TGCGCCAGCAGCGCATACCGGACTAGCGGGGTGTACGAGCAGTACTTC.

Ten or more counts support this clonotype. V usage is TRBV7-9 and J usage is TRBJ2-7; D gene uncertain. V lost 4 bases to trimming and J lost 5 bases, with 18 bases between them. From germline, CDR1 is SEHNR and CDR2 FQNEAQ (reference sequence). The CDR3 is made up of 15 amino acids. Here the CDR3 DNA reads TGTGCCAGCAGCTCCTCCGTACCCGGATCTCACGAGCAGTACTTC. Translating gives CASSSSVPGSHEQYF.

This clonotype was detected many times. The J gene is TRBJ2-7, the V gene TRBV29-1; 8 bases line up with TRBD1. The trim removed 4 bases at V and 0 bases at J, leaving 5 bases unmatched. The CDR3 extends over 14 amino acids. Germline assignment: CDR1 SQVTM and CDR2 ANQGSEA. The CDR3 DNA reads TGCAGCGTTGTCGACAGGGGCAGCTCCTACGAGCAGTACTTC. Its protein product is CSVVDRGSSYEQYF.

Turning to this clonotype: This may stem from a read error, because a much larger clone lies one nucleotide away. V usage is TRBV20-1 and J usage is TRBJ1-1; D unresolved. The CDR3 sequence is 14 residues long. Germline-derived CDR1 and CDR2 are DFQATT and SNEGSKA (reference sequence). Trimming took off 0 bases at V and 4 bases at J, with 12 bases between the two ends. The CDR3: CSARDQQRVTEAFF. As DNA, the CDR3 is TGCAGTGCTAGAGATCAGCAGAGGGTCACTGAAGCTTTCTTT.

This clonotype was counted a few times. The chain combines TRBV18 with TRBJ1-6, with 7 bases fitting TRBD1. Unmatched junction bases numbered 8, after V lost 2 bases and J lost 7 bases. This CDR3 comprises 16 residues. Germline V gene lookup returns CDR1 KGHSH and CDR2 LQKENI. The CDR3 is CASSPMAGGKNSPLHF. CDR3 sequence (DNA): TGTGCCAGCTCACCAATGGCAGGGGGAAAGAATTCACCCCTCCACTTT.

The rearrangement links TRBV29-1 to TRBJ2-7; 11 nucleotides align to TRBD2. Germline loops: CDR1 SQVTM, CDR2 ANQGSEA. This CDR3 spans 12 amino acids. V lost 7 bases and J lost 4; bases outside the gene matches: 3. The CDR3 here is CSAGTSGYEQYF. The CDR3 nucleotides read TGCAGCGCCGGGACTAGCGGTTACGAGCAGTACTTC.

This clonotype was observed at least ten times. The chain links TRBV20-1 to TRBJ2-7; 10 positions agree with TRBD2. The germline V gene encodes CDR1 DFQATT and CDR2 SNEGSKA (reference sequence). V dropped 4 bases and J dropped 2; count of bases not matched to a gene: 5. The CDR3 is 14 amino acids. The CDR3 bases are TGCAGTGCTACCGGGACTAGCGCCGCCTACGAGCAGTACTTC. Its translation: CSATGTSAAYEQYF.

This clonotype was observed a handful of times. The chain has TRBV6-2 or TRBV6-3 and TRBJ2-4; 10 positions match TRBD2. CDR1 is MNHEY, CDR2 SVGEGT, per germline. The CDR3 is 15 residues long. Trimming cost V 5 bases and J 3 bases; bases outside gene matches: 4. CDR3 loop: CASSPGTSVKNIQYF. Written as DNA, the CDR3 is TGTGCCAGCAGTCCCGGGACTAGCGTCAAAAACATTCAGTACTTC.

This clonotype has at least ten counts. The chain links TRBV7-2 to TRBJ2-7; D perhaps matches TRBD1 (5 bases). This CDR3 is built from 14 residues. V lost 8 bases and J lost 3, with 17 bases in between. Germline values: CDR1 SGHTA, CDR2 FQGNSA. The CDR3 DNA is TGTGCCAGCGTCCCCTACCAGGGTCACTACGAGCAGTACTTC. Translated: CASVPYQGHYEQYF.

The V gene is TRBV30, the J gene TRBJ1-3; 8 bases line up with TRBD1. The CDR3 totals 17 residues. In germline, CDR1 is GTSNPN, CDR2 SVGIG (reference sequence). After removal of 2 bases from V and 0 bases from J, the junction contained 9 bases not matched to a gene. CDR3 amino acids: CAWSQTGTGNSGNTIYF. The CDR3 DNA reads TGTGCCTGGAGTCAAACCGGGACAGGAAACTCTGGAAACACCATATATTTT.